Many counts were recorded for the clone carrying this TCR beta chain. Its target is unknown. CDR1 and CDR2 from the germline V gene are SGHRS and YFSETQ. The germline V and J ends were trimmed by 0 bases and 2 bases, with 5 bases remaining between them. This CDR3 is 13 amino acids long. For repertoire sequencing, the TCR beta CDR3 regions were amplified from RNA transcripts. HTBI primers were used in a first-round RT-PCR, which preceded a second-round multiplex PCR. From the multiplex PCR reads, TCRdb called clonotypes with MiXCR, one entry per CDR3 protein. The sample records hundreds of thousands of distinct CDR3 sequences, approximately 21% being singletons. These data are taken from a study of Graves' ophthalmopathy and Graves' hyperthyroidism. Study information: There was a collection of peripheral blood at initial diagnosis, before any treatment.

General study findings and limits: Predictions made by the model for ophthalmopathy progression reached under 71% sensitivity and approximately 78% specificity. In blood, most expanded thyroid clonotypes above 0.001 frequency were also detected. Stable hyperthyroidism and ophthalmopathy were told apart by a 13-signature model, which achieved roughly 90% sensitivity and approximately 82% specificity.

The chain uses TRBV5-1 and TRBJ1-2; D gene uncertain. The TCR originated in a woman between 18 and 29 years old with stable Graves' hyperthyroidism. The sample comprised peripheral blood. Here the CDR3 DNA reads TGCGCCAGCAGCTTGGACGGCAACTATGGCTACACCTTC. Encoded protein: CASSLDGNYGYTF.